The sequence of this T cell receptor beta chain was determined in a study of T cell responses to AZD1222 COVID-19 vaccine. The V gene end was trimmed by 5 bases and the J gene end by 5 bases; junction bases not matched to a gene: 9. The CDR3 runs to 14 residues. Germline lookup yields CDR1 MNHEY and CDR2 SVGAGI. The study, taken as a whole, reports: The reported proportion of spike-specific TCRs targeting unmutated variant regions was nearly half.

Comments on this clone: Its specificity is unknown.

Profiling relied on immunoSEQ multiplex PCR, and the TCRdb table lists in-frame clones only, not all of them. The sample includes 20,000 to 30,000 clones, about 90% seen only once; the top ten take roughly 2.5%. This sample comprised peripheral blood, obtained 28 days after the second AZD1222 dose. This clonotype originated in an adult who received the AZD1222 COVID-19 vaccine. This chain joins TRBV6-5 and TRBJ2-7; the match to TRBD2 covers 7 bases. The CDR3 region has the DNA TGTGCCAGCAGTAAGCCGACTAGCCCCCACGAGCAGTACTTC. This encodes CASSKPTSPHEQYF.